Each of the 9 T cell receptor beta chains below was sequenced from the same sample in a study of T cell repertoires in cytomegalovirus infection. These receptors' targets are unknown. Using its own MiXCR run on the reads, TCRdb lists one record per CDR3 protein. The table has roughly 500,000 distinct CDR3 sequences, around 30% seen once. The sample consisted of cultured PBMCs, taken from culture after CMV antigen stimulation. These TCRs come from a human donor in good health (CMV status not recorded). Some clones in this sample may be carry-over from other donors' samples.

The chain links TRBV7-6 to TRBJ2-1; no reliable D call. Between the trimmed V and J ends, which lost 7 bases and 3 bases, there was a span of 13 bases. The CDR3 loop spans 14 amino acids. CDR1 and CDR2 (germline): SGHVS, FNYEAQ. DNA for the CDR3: TGTGCCAGCACCCCAGGCTTGGACTACAATGAGCAGTTCTTC. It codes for CASTPGLDYNEQFF. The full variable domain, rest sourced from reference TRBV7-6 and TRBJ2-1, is GAGVSQSPRYKVTKRGQDVALRCDPISGHVSLYWYRQALGQGPEFLTYFNYEAQQDKSGLPNDRFSAERPEGSISTLTIQRTEQRDSAMYRCASTPGLDYNEQFFGPGTRLTVL.

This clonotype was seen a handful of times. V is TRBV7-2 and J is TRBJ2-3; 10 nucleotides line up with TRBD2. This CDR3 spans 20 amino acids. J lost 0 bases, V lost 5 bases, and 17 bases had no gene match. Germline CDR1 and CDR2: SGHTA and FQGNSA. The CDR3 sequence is CASSVRPRLAGELSTDTQYF. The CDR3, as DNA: TGTGCCAGCAGCGTCCGGCCGAGGCTAGCGGGAGAACTTAGCACAGATACGCAGTATTTT. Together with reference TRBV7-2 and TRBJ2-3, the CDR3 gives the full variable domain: GAGVSQSPSNKVTEKGKDVELRCDPISGHTALYWYRQSLGQGLEFLIYFQGNSAPDKSGLPSDRFSAERTGGSVSTLTIQRTQQEDSAVYLCASSVRPRLAGELSTDTQYFGPGTRLTVL.

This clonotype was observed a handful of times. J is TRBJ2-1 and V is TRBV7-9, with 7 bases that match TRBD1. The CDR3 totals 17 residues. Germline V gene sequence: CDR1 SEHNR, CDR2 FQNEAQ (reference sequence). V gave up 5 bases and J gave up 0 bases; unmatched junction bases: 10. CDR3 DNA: TGTGCCAGCAGCCTCTACAGGGGCGCTAGCTCCTACAATGAGCAGTTCTTC. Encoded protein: CASSLYRGASSYNEQFF.

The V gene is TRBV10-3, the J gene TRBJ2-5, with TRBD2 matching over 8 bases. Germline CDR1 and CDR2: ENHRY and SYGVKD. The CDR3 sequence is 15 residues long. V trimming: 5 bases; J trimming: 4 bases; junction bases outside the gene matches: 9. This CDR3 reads CAISSARGGAETQYF. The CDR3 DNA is TGTGCCATCAGTTCGGCCCGGGGGGGCGCAGAGACCCAGTACTTC.

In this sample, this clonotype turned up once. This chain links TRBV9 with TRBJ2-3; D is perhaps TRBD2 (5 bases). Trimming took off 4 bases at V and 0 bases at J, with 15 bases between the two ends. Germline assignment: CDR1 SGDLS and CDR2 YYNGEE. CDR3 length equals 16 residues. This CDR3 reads CASSTLGSASTDTQYF. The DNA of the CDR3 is TGTGCCAGCAGCACCCTGGGGAGCGCGAGCACAGATACGCAGTATTTT.

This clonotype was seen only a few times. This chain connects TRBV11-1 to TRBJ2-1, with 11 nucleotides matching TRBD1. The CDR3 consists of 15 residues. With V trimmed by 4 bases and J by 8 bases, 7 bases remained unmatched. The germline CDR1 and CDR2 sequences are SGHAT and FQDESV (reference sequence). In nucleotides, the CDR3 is TGTGCCAGCAGCTCGGGACAGGGGGGAATCGATGAGCAGTTCTTC. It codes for CASSSGQGGIDEQFF.

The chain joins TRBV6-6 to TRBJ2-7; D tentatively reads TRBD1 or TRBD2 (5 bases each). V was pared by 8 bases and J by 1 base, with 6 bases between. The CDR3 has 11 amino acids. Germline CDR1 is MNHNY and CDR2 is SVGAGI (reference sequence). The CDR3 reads CASGTSYEQYF. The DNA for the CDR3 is TGTGCCAGCGGGACGTCCTACGAGCAGTACTTC.

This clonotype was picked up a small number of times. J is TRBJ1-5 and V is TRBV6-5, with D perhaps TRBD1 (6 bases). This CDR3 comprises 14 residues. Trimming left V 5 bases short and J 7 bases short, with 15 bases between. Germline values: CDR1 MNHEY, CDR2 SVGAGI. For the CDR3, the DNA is TGTGCCAGCAGTCCTCAGGGGCAAGGACAGCCCCAGCATTTT. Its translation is CASSPQGQGQPQHF.

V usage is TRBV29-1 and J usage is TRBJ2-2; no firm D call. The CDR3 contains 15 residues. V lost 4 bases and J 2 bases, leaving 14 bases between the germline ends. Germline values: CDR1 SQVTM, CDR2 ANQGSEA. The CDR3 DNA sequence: TGCAGCGTTGGTCTCCAGCGAACAAACACCGGGGAGCTGTTTTTT. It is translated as CSVGLQRTNTGELFF.